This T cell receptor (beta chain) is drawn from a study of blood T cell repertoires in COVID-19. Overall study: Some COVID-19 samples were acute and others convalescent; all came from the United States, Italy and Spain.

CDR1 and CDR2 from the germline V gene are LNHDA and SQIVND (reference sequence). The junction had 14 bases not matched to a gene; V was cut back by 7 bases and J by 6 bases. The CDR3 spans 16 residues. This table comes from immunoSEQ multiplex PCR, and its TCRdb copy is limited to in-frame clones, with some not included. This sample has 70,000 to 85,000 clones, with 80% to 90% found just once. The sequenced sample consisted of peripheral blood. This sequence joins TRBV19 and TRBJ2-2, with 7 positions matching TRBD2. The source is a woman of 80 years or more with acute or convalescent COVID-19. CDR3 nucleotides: TGTGCCAGTAATATGCGCGGGGGTGGAGGGGCCGGGGAGCTGTTTTTT. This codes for CASNMRGGGGAGELFF. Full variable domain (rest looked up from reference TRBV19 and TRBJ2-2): DGGITQSPKYLFRKEGQNVTLSCEQNLNHDAMYWYRQDPGQGLRLIYYSQIVNDFQKGDIAEGYSVSREKKESFPLTVTSAQKNPTAFYLCASNMRGGGGAGELFFGEGSRLTVL.